This TCR beta chain was recovered during a study of blood T cell repertoires in COVID-19. V gave up 4 bases and J gave up 4 bases, with 8 bases separating them. This CDR3 region has 13 residues. Germline V gene data show CDR1 as LGHDT and CDR2 as YNNKEL (reference sequence). Turning to this clone: Other DNA sequences from this sample encode an identical CDR3 as well.

Produced via immunoSEQ multiplex PCR; TCRdb's table is partial and in-frame only. The sample shows about 230,000 clones, about 85% of them seen only once. The age range of participants was about 18 to 90 years, with residence in about two dozen US areas. The sample was PBMCs or T cells enriched from blood (not recorded which). This chain links TRBV3-1 (or the pseudogene TRBV3-2) with TRBJ1-5, with D maybe TRBD1 (5 bases). The receptor was isolated from a man aged 25 to 40 who had recovered from COVID-19. The CDR3 sequence: CASSPGSNQPQHF. In DNA form, the CDR3 reads TGTGCCAGCAGCCCAGGGTCAAATCAGCCCCAGCATTTT.